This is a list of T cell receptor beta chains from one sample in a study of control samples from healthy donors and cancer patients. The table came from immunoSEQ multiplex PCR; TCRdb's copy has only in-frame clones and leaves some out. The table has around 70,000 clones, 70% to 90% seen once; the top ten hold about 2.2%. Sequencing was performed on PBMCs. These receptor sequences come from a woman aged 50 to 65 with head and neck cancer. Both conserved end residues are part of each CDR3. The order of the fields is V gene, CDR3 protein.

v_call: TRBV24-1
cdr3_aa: CATANTGELFF

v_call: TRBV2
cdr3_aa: CASTGDSNQPQHF

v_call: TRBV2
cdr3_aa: CASKGTISNQPQHF

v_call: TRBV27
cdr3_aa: CASSLSGGYGSPLHF

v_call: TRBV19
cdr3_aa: CASSKAPGAVGETQYF

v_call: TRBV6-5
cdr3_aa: CASSYSPGSDTEAFF

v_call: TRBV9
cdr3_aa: CASSVAGTDTQYF

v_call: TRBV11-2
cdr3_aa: CASSRTRAKNTGELFF

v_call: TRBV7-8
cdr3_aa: CASSLEAGMNTEAFF

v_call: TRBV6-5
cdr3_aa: CASSPSGYGYTF

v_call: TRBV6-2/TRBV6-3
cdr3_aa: CASSSAAARTGEQYF

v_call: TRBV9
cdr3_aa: CASSVDPSGGLQETQYF

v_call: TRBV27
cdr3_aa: CASSYYVGDSNGYTF

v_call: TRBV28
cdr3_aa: CVSSSFTGYDNEKLFF

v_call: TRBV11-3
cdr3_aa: CASSSASGGAPGNEQFF

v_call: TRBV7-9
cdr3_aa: CASSLFMAGEKLFF

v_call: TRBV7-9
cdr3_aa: CASLPGQGFYGYTF

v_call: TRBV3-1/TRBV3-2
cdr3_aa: CASSPDNSNQPQHF

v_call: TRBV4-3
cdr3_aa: CASSQDFGGAYNEQFF

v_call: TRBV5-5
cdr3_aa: CASSERGGDSDYYNSPLHF

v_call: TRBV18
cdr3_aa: CASSKRAVSGADSGNTIYF

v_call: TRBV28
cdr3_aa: CASSKDRGRQPQHF

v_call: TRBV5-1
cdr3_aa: CASRFDRLNYGYTF

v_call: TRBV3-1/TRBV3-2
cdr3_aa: CASSRREVGGYTF

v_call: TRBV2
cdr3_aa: CASSFTGTGGWGTDTQYF

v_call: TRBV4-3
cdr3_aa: CASSHPGGRKNEQFF

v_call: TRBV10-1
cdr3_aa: CASRRTGGRWMEWNTEAFF

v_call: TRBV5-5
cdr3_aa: CASSLDIGGQGARVGETQYF

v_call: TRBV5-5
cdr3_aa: CASSLKSQTGSANTGELFF

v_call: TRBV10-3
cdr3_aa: CAIRSIADTQYF